The clone carrying this T cell receptor beta chain has a single count. This entry comes from a study of identical twins. With 4 bases removed from V and 2 bases from J, the gap between germline ends came to 12 bases. In germline, CDR1 is SGHVS, CDR2 FQNEAQ. The CDR3 contains 15 residues. From the 5' RACE reads, TCRdb called clonotypes with MiXCR, one entry per CDR3 protein. The profile shows some 1,700,000 distinct CDR3 sequences, about 32% of them singletons. The receptor was derived from a newborn girl in good health. The sequencing sample was made of cord blood. The chain links TRBV7-8 to TRBJ2-1; perhaps TRBD2 as D (7 bases). The CDR3 region has the DNA TGTGCCAGCAGCTCAACGCGGGGGCCCTACAATGAGCAGTTCTTC. It codes for CASSSTRGPYNEQFF.